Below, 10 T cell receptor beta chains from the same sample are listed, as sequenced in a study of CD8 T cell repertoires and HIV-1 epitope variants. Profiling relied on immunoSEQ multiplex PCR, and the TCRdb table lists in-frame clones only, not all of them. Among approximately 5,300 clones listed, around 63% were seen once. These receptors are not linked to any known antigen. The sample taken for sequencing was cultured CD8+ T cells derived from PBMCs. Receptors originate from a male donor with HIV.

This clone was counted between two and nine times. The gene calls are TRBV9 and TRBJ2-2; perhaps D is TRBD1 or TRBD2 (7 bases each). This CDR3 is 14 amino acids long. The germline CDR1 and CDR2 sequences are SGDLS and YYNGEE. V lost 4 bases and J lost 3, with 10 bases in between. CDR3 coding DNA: TGTGCCAGCAGCTCAGGGGGGGACACCGGGGAGCTGTTTTTT. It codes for CASSSGGDTGELFF.

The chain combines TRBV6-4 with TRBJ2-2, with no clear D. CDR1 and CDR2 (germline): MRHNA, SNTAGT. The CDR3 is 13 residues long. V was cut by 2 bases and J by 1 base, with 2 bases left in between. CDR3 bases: TGTGCCAGCAGTGACAGGAACACCGGGGAGCTGTTTTTT. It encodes CASSDRNTGELFF.

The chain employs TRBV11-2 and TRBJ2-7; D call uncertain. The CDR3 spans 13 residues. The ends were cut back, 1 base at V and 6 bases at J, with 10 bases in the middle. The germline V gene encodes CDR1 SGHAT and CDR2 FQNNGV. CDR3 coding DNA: TGTGCCAGCAGCTTAGTCCTGGGGTCCGAGCAGTACTTC. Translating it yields CASSLVLGSEQYF.

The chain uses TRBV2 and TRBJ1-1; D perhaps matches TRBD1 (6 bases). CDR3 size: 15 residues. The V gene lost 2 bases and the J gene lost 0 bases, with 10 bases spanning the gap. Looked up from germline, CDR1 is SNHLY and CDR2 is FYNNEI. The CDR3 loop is CASSELGGLNTEAFF. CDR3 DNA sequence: TGTGCCAGCAGTGAACTTGGGGGCTTGAACACTGAAGCTTTCTTT.

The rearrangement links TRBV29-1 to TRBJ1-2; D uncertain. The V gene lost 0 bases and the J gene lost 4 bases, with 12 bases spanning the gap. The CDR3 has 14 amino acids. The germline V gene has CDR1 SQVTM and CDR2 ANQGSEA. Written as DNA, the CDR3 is TGCAGCGTTGAAGATCCAGGCCGAGTCTATGGCTACACCTTC. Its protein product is CSVEDPGRVYGYTF.

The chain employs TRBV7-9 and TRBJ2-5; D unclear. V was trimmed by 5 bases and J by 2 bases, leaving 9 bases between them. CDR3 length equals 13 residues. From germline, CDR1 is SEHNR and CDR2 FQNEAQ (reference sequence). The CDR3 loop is CASSPHSQETQYF. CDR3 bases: TGTGCCAGCAGCCCCCACAGTCAAGAGACCCAGTACTTC.

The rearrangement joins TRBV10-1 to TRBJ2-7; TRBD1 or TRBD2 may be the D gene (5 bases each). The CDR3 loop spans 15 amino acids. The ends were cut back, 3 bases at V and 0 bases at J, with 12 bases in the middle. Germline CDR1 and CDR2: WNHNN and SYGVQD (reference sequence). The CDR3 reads CASSDVGTSSYEQYF. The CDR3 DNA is TGCGCCAGCAGTGATGTAGGGACCAGCTCCTACGAGCAGTACTTC.

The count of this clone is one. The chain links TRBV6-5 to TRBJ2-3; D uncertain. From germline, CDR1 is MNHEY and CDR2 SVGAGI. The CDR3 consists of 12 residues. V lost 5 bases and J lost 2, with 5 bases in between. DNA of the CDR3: TGTGCCAGCAGTGGAGACACAGATACGCAGTATTTT. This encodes CASSGDTDTQYF.

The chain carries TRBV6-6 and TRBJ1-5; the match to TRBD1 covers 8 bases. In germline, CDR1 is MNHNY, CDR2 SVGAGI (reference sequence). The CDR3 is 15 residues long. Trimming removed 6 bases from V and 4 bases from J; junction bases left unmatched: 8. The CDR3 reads CASRAGTGGNQPQHF. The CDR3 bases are TGTGCCAGCAGGGCCGGGACAGGTGGTAATCAGCCCCAGCATTTT.

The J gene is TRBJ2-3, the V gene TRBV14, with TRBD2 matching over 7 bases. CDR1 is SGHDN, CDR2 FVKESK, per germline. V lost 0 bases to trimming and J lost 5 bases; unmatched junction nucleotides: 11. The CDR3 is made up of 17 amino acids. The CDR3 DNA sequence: TGTGCCAGCAGCCAAGATAGGAGGGAGGGCCGGGGAGATACGCAGTATTTT. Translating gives CASSQDRREGRGDTQYF.